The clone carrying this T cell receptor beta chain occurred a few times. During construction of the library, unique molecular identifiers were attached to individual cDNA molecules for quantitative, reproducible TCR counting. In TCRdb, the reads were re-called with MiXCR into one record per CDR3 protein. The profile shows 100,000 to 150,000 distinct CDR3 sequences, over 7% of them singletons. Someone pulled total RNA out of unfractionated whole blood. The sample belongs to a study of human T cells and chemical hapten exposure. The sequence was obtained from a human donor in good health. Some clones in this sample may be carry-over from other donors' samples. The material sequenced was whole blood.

The CDR3 spells CSARGSGEAYNEQFF. The CDR3 coding sequence is TGCAGTGCTAGAGGTTCAGGGGAAGCCTACAATGAGCAGTTCTTC. The chain employs TRBV20-1 and TRBJ2-1; a possible D gene is TRBD1 (6 bases). Germline assignment: CDR1 DFQATT and CDR2 SNEGSKA (reference sequence). The length of the CDR3 is 15 residues. V was shortened by 1 base and J by 2 bases, with 12 bases between the two germline ends.